One and the same sample provided the 14 T cell receptor beta chains below, sequenced in a study of blood T cell repertoires in COVID-19. The protocol was immunoSEQ multiplex PCR, while the TCRdb copy is restricted to in-frame clones and leaves out a portion. The sample has 250,000 to 350,000 clones, 75% to 90% seen once; the top ten hold under 3%. Sequencing used PBMCs or T cells enriched from blood (not recorded which). These receptors all come from a woman aged 50 to 60 who had recovered from COVID-19.

CDR3 nucleotides: TGTGCCAGTAGACCGGGACTTCAAGACAATGAGCAGTTCTTC. Protein sequence: CASRPGLQDNEQFF. V is TRBV19 and J is TRBJ2-1; perhaps TRBD2 as D (6 bases). The CDR3 runs to 14 residues. The germline gives CDR1 LNHDA, CDR2 SQIVND (reference sequence). The V end lost 6 bases, the J end lost 5 bases, and 14 bases lay between the germline ends.

This chain's CDR3 is CAISESVGERYGYTF. The CDR3 DNA sequence: TGTGCCATCAGTGAGTCAGTCGGAGAACGCTATGGCTACACCTTC. The V call is TRBV10-3, the J call TRBJ1-2; D remains ambiguous. From germline, CDR1 is ENHRY and CDR2 SYGVKD. The CDR3 has 15 amino acids. V lost 0 bases, J lost 4 bases, and 12 bases lay in between.

This clone occurred once. V and J are TRBV11-2 and TRBJ1-4; a possible D gene is TRBD1 (6 bases). CDR3 length equals 15 residues. The V end was cut by 1 base, the J end by 7 bases, with 13 bases between. Germline CDR1 and CDR2: SGHAT and FQNNGV. The CDR3 loop is CASSLVGQPSEKLFF. The DNA of the CDR3 is TGTGCCAGCAGCTTAGTCGGACAGCCGAGTGAAAAACTGTTTTTT.

This clone has more than one count but fewer than ten. The rearrangement links TRBV5-1 to TRBJ1-2; 10 nucleotides match TRBD1. Looked up from germline, CDR1 is SGHRS and CDR2 is YFSETQ. Germline trimming cut 7 bases from V and 8 bases from J; bases unmatched to any gene: 5. The CDR3 consists of 12 residues. Here the CDR3 reads CASAGTGVGYTF. CDR3 in DNA: TGCGCCAGCGCCGGGACAGGGGTCGGCTACACCTTC.

The chain is built from TRBV29-1 and TRBJ1-1; TRBD1 agrees at 7 bases. The CDR3 sequence is 14 residues long. Per germline, CDR1 SQVTM and CDR2 ANQGSEA. Germline trimming cut 6 bases from V and 0 bases from J; bases unmatched to any gene: 7. As DNA, the CDR3 is TGCAGCGTCGACAGGGACTTTATGAACACTGAAGCTTTCTTT. This sequence encodes CSVDRDFMNTEAFF.

This clone turned up a few times. The V call is TRBV18, the J call TRBJ1-2; possibly TRBD1 for D (6 bases). This CDR3 comprises 13 residues. The germline gives CDR1 KGHSH, CDR2 LQKENI. Trimming took 5 bases from V and 6 from J, leaving 13 bases between them. CDR3 nucleotides: TGTGCCAGCTCATCCGCAGGGGATCATGGCTACACCTTC. Translated: CASSSAGDHGYTF.

The rearrangement joins TRBV11-2 to TRBJ2-2; maybe TRBD1 (6 bases). Germline CDR1 and CDR2: SGHAT and FQNNGV. The CDR3 is made up of 15 amino acids. V gave up 0 bases and J gave up 3 bases, with 8 bases separating them. CDR3 in DNA: TGTGCCAGCAGCTTAGACCGGACAGACACCGGGGAGCTGTTTTTT. This encodes CASSLDRTDTGELFF.

The chain couples TRBV9 to TRBJ2-1; D may be TRBD1 (6 bases). The CDR3 sequence is 13 residues long. V lost 0 bases and J lost 9, with 10 bases in between. Germline assignment: CDR1 SGDLS and CDR2 YYNGEE. CDR3 nucleotides: TGTGCCAGCAGCGTAGCACAGGGTACTGAGCAGTTCTTC. Amino acids: CASSVAQGTEQFF.

This clone was seen a single time. DNA of the CDR3: TGTGCCAGCAGTTTACCGGGGGGGCAGACCCAGTACTTC. Protein: CASSLPGGQTQYF. The chain employs TRBV27 and TRBJ2-5; 8 bases are a match to TRBD2. Germline trimming cut 2 bases from V and 6 bases from J; bases unmatched to any gene: 2. CDR1 and CDR2 from the germline V gene are MNHEY and SMNVEV (reference sequence). CDR3 length: 13 residues.

The V gene is TRBV3-1 (or the pseudogene TRBV3-2), the J gene TRBJ2-1; D remains ambiguous. With 1 base removed from V and 15 bases from J, the gap between germline ends came to 19 bases. The CDR3 is 14 amino acids. The V gene's germline CDR1 is LGHDT and CDR2 YNNKEL (reference sequence). Here the CDR3 reads CASSQGNSLKAWFF. The CDR3 bases are TGTGCCAGCAGCCAAGGGAACTCACTAAAGGCGTGGTTCTTC.

V usage is TRBV7-9 and J usage is TRBJ1-1; 8 nucleotides agree with TRBD1. The V gene's germline CDR1 is SEHNR and CDR2 FQNEAQ (reference sequence). This CDR3 contains 16 residues. J was trimmed by 3 bases and V by 2 bases; bases with no gene match: 8. The CDR3 DNA sequence: TGTGCCAGCAGCTTAAGTAGCAACAGGGGGTACACTGAAGCTTTCTTT. Its translation: CASSLSSNRGYTEAFF.

The CDR3 region has the DNA TGTGCCAGCAGCTTCTGGGGACTAGCGGGGAACAATGAGCAGTTCTTC. It is translated as CASSFWGLAGNNEQFF. The V and J genes are TRBV5-6 and TRBJ2-1; 13 bases fit TRBD2. The V and J ends lost 2 bases and 5 bases, in that order; junction bases with no gene match: 4. CDR1 SGHDT and CDR2 YYEEEE come from the germline V gene. The CDR3 sequence is 16 residues long.

The chain carries TRBV4-2 and TRBJ1-5; 7 bases fit TRBD1. The CDR3 extends over 13 amino acids. The V gene end was trimmed by 8 bases and the J gene end by 7 bases; junction bases not matched to a gene: 8. Germline lookup yields CDR1 LGHNA and CDR2 YNFKEQ. The CDR3 sequence is CASSTGLAQPQHF. CDR3 DNA: TGTGCCAGCTCGACAGGGTTGGCACAGCCCCAGCATTTT.

This clone was found once. CDR3 region: CASSLPGQGIYEQYF. The CDR3 region has the DNA TGTGCCAGCAGTTTACCTGGACAGGGTATCTACGAGCAGTACTTC. The J gene is TRBJ2-7, the V gene TRBV28, with 8 positions matching TRBD1. This CDR3 spans 15 amino acids. Per the germline V gene, CDR1 is MDHEN and CDR2 is SYDVKM. V trimming: 2 bases; J trimming: 3 bases; junction bases outside the gene matches: 6.